A single T cell receptor (beta chain) is shown here with its context. The data originate from a study of blood T cell repertoires in COVID-19. Looked up from germline, CDR1 is SNHLY and CDR2 is FYNNEI. The CDR3 covers 13 residues. V was cut by 8 bases and J by 0 bases, with 10 bases left in between. Source study methods: Researchers report that nucleated cell counts were estimated from reference gene primer amplification. Libraries were prepared by immunoSEQ multiplex PCR; TCRdb keeps only in-frame clonotypes and omits some of them. The DNA was the basis for D and trimming; V, J and clone size are from that table. This table has roughly 160,000 clones, roughly 84% appearing once.

Sample: peripheral blood. The source of this sequence is a woman of 80 years or more with active or convalescent COVID-19. The chain is built from TRBV2 and TRBJ2-5; D unresolved. CDR3 residues: CASSRQYQETQYF. For the CDR3, the DNA is TGTGCCAGCTCCAGGCAGTACCAAGAGACCCAGTACTTC.